These T cell receptor beta chains were read from a single sample in a study of blood T cell repertoires in COVID-19. Profiling relied on immunoSEQ multiplex PCR, and the TCRdb table lists in-frame clones only, not all of them. The sample includes roughly 46,000 clones, 86% of them seen just once. Sequencing input: PBMCs or T cells enriched from blood (not recorded which). The receptors here all came from a woman between 45 and 60 years old who had recovered from COVID-19. The CDR3 runs from the conserved cysteine through the conserved F or W. A D gene is named only where the DNA matches it firmly. Where a row states a size, it is once, few, many or the class of an expanded clone; other rows omit it.

abundance	len	v_gene	j_gene	d_gene	CDR3nt	CDR3aa
-	12	TRBV7-2	TRBJ2-7	-	TGTGCCAGCAGCTCCACTAGCTACGAGCAGTACTTC	CASSSTSYEQYF
-	12	TRBV12-3/TRBV12-4	TRBJ2-3	-	TGTGCCAGCAGAAGAGGCGGAGATACGCAGTATTTT	CASRRGGDTQYF
once	15	TRBV18	TRBJ1-2	-	TGTGCCAGCTCACCCTTGGAGGCAGTCAACTATGGCTACACCTTC	CASSPLEAVNYGYTF
-	15	TRBV3-1/TRBV3-2	TRBJ1-2	-	TGTGCCAGCAGCCAAGATCAGGGGTTTGGCTATGGCTACACCTTC	CASSQDQGFGYGYTF
-	16	TRBV7-9	TRBJ2-3	-	TGTGCCAGCAGCTTTGGGCTCTTCTCTAGCACAGATACGCAGTATTTT	CASSFGLFSSTDTQYF
-	15	TRBV7-2	TRBJ2-3	-	TGTGCCAGCACGGGCGGGGGCGACACGTGGGATACGCAGTATTTT	CASTGGGDTWDTQYF
-	16	TRBV7-6	TRBJ2-5	TRBD2	TGTGCCAGCAGCTCTCCCTTAACTAGCGACCAAGAGACCCAGTACTTC	CASSSPLTSDQETQYF
-	18	TRBV6-4	TRBJ2-5	TRBD2	TGTGCCAGCAGTGAGAGAGCTCTAGCGGGAGAGGGGGAAGAGACCCAGTACTTC	CASSERALAGEGEETQYF
-	14	TRBV11-2	TRBJ2-1	-	TGTGCCAGCAGCTTACAGGGCTCCTACAATGAGCAGTTCTTC	CASSLQGSYNEQFF
-	13	TRBV18	TRBJ2-5	TRBD1	TGTGCCAGCTCGGACAGGGCCGAAGAGACCCAGTACTTC	CASSDRAEETQYF
-	16	TRBV28	TRBJ2-7	-	TGTGCCACCAACCCATGGGGAGACTCAGGGGGGCACGAGCAGTACTTC	CATNPWGDSGGHEQYF
-	11	TRBV19	TRBJ2-1	-	TGTGCCAGTTGCGGATACAATGAGCAGTTCTTC	CASCGYNEQFF
-	15	TRBV6-2/TRBV6-3	TRBJ1-4	-	TGTGCCAGCAGTTCCACGACAGGACCGAATGAAAAACTGTTTTTT	CASSSTTGPNEKLFF
-	16	TRBV5-4	TRBJ1-5	-	TGTGCCAGCAGCCAAGGGCCCTCACAGGAAAATCAGCCCCAGCATTTT	CASSQGPSQENQPQHF
-	13	TRBV10-3	TRBJ1-5	-	TGTGCCATTTCGACAGAATGGGATCAGCCCCAGCATTTT	CAISTEWDQPQHF
-	16	TRBV7-9	TRBJ2-5	TRBD2	TGTGCCAGCAGCTTAGCGGGACTAGCGAGGCCAGAGACCCAGTACTTC	CASSLAGLARPETQYF
-	14	TRBV7-2	TRBJ2-7	-	TGTGCCAGCAGCTTTTCGACAGGCTCCTACGAGCAGTACTTC	CASSFSTGSYEQYF
-	15	TRBV11-1	TRBJ2-1	-	TGTGCCAGCAGCTTATTCCAGGGTGAATTTAATGAGCAGTTCTTC	CASSLFQGEFNEQFF
-	14	TRBV2	TRBJ2-1	-	TGTGCCAGCAGTCCGGCCCTAGCTGGGTATGAGCAGTTCTTC	CASSPALAGYEQFF
-	16	TRBV5-1	TRBJ2-3	TRBD1	TGCGCCAGCAGCTCAGGGACAGGGAAAACGACAGATACGCAGTATTTT	CASSSGTGKTTDTQYF
-	14	TRBV9	TRBJ1-4	-	TGTGCCAGCAGCGATGGAGTTGCCGATGAAAAACTGTTTTTT	CASSDGVADEKLFF
-	14	TRBV7-2	TRBJ2-5	-	TGTGCCAGCAGCTTTTCGACAGCACAAGAGACCCAGTACTTC	CASSFSTAQETQYF
-	15	TRBV4-3	TRBJ1-6	TRBD1	TGCGCCAGCAGCCGAGGACAGGGGGCGTATTCACCCCTCCACTTT	CASSRGQGAYSPLHF
few	13	TRBV5-1	TRBJ1-5	-	TGCGCCAGCAGCCCTGAGTTCAATCAGCCCCAGCATTTT	CASSPEFNQPQHF
-	15	TRBV19	TRBJ2-1	TRBD1	TGTGCCAGTAGTCCCCGGGACAGGTATTACAATGAGCAGTTCTTC	CASSPRDRYYNEQFF
-	14	TRBV10-2	TRBJ2-7	TRBD1	TGCGCCAGCGATGGTGGACAGGGGGCGAACGAGCAGTACTTC	CASDGGQGANEQYF
-	16	TRBV4-2	TRBJ2-7	TRBD2	TGTGCCAGCAGCCGAGAAGCCGGGACTAGGCCCTACGAGCAGTACTTC	CASSREAGTRPYEQYF
-	15	TRBV27	TRBJ2-1	-	TGTGCCAGCAGACGGGGTTTAGGGTCCTACAATGAGCAGTTCTTC	CASRRGLGSYNEQFF
-	14	TRBV6-1	TRBJ1-3	-	TGTGCCAGCAGTGAATTACAGGGTGGAAACACCATATATTTT	CASSELQGGNTIYF
-	14	TRBV7-2	TRBJ2-5	TRBD1	TGTGCCAGCAGCTCCGGGACAGTACAAGAGACCCAGTACTTC	CASSSGTVQETQYF
-	15	TRBV7-2	TRBJ2-5	TRBD1	TGTGCCAGCAGCGGGGGACAGGGGGCACGAGAGACCCAGTACTTC	CASSGGQGARETQYF
-	16	TRBV6-2/TRBV6-3	TRBJ2-7	TRBD1	TGTGCCAGCAGCCATCGTCCGGGACAGGGAGTTGAGGAGCAGTACTTC	CASSHRPGQGVEEQYF